This record looks at one T cell receptor (beta chain) sequence and its context. This clonotype was counted ten times or more. This receptor's antigen is unknown. No qualities accompany the bases; no much larger clone lies one base away. The sample originates from a study of T cells in Graves' hyperthyroidism and ophthalmopathy (dated by TCRdb to the late 2010s). Turning to the overall study: Peripheral blood was sampled at the time of initial diagnosis, prior to any treatment. For training and testing, the 100 or so patients in the discovery cohort were randomly divided in a 7:3 ratio. After sampling, hyperthyroidism patients received methimazole starting at 30 mg daily, and ophthalmopathy patients received high-dose intravenous methylprednisolone. To identify distinguishing TCR V-J signatures, a discovery cohort of 100 patients was used, comprising 40 to 45 with Graves' ophthalmopathy and about 59 with stable Graves' hyperthyroidism. The paper describes TCR Vbeta CDR3 sequencing of roughly 130 peripheral blood samples, made up of some 40 ophthalmopathy patients, around 73 hyperthyroidism patients and 17 progressor patients. In several Graves' hyperthyroidism patients, the study also compared T-cell repertoires from thyroid tissue with T-cell repertoires from blood. Prospective prediction of ophthalmopathy was tested in an independent validation cohort consisting of some 18 hyperthyroidism patients and some 15 patients who later progressed to ophthalmopathy. Study-wide findings and limitations: Most expanded thyroid clonotypes (frequency above 0.001) were also found in blood, which suggests that blood repertoires may mirror thyroid immune responses. A model built on a 13 V-J signature distinguished ophthalmopathy from stable hyperthyroidism, reaching around 90% sensitivity and approximately 83% specificity in cross-validation and 80%/75% in testing. Sample size was not statistically predetermined, and investigators were not blinded to group allocation. In validation, the model predicted progression to ophthalmopathy a median of around six months before onset, with approximately 68% sensitivity and nearly 75% specificity.

TCR beta CDR3 regions were amplified from RNA transcripts. The TCR CDR3 was subjected to a first round of RT-PCR using the HTBI primer set and the Qiagen OneStep RT-PCR kit. Libraries were constructed in a second round of multiplex PCR, after which size selection and purification were carried out. The libraries were sequenced on an Illumina HiSeq2000 using paired-end 100 bp reads. In the source study's methods: Raw data were processed with SOAPnuke, discarding reads with adapters, uncalled bases, mean Phred below 15, or no exact constant-primer or identifier match. COPE v1.2.5 was used to merge the high-quality paired reads, and each unique nucleotide sequence was defined as a clonotype. MiTCR v1.1 was used to align the clonotypes against IMGT TRBV, TRBD and TRBJ reference segments. Only V-J combinations with frequency above 0.0001, covering 99% to 99.2% of repertoires, were analysed. A TCS score was defined as the ratio of F50 (clonal expansion) to E x V (chaos), with BLOSUM62-based TCRdist applied between CDR3 peptides within each V-J. Welch's t-statistics and random forest reduced fewer than 550 V-J features to about 13, which were used in a naive Bayes classifier (R e1071). The public reads were quality trimmed at Q25 with fastp and then assembled into clones with MiXCR by TCRdb, keeping productive beta chains. Here each entry gathers all rows of one CDR3 protein and keeps the most common genes and DNA. None of the V and J calls come from the authors' own analysis; TCRdb made them. This sample gives over 500,000 distinct CDR3 sequences in total; 14% of them show up just once. The ten largest clones represent about 15% of the sample.

Graves' hyperthyroidism was defined as stable when no progression to ophthalmopathy occurred over 18 months of follow-up. Hyperthyroidism patients were newly diagnosed, had a disease duration of under 2 months, and were aged 18 to 65 years. Exclusion was applied to patients with uncontrolled infections, other autoimmune diseases, pregnancy or lactation. Diagnoses were based on clinical symptoms, serum thyroxine and TRAb, thyroid ultrasound and orbital computed tomography. PBMCs were isolated from around 10 ml of fresh peripheral blood by Ficoll-Paque density gradient centrifugation. Trizol reagent was used to extract total RNA, and RNA quality was then checked on an Agilent 2100 Bioanalyzer. V is trimmed back by 2 bases and J by 0 bases, and the junction contains 3 bases that no gene match accounts for. From cysteine to phenylalanine, the CDR3 is 15 amino acids long. Only CDR3 DNA is held: 45 bases, read in frame from base 1. The germline V gene supplies CDR1 SNHLY and CDR2 FYNNEI.

This chain is built from TRBV2 and TRBJ1-1; 7 bases in between match TRBD1. What was sequenced was blood. The sequence came from a woman aged 35 to 49 with Graves' hyperthyroidism. The DNA sequence is TGTGCCAGCAGTGAAACAGGACAGGTGAACACTGAAGCTTTCTTT. Its protein is CASSETGQVNTEAFF.